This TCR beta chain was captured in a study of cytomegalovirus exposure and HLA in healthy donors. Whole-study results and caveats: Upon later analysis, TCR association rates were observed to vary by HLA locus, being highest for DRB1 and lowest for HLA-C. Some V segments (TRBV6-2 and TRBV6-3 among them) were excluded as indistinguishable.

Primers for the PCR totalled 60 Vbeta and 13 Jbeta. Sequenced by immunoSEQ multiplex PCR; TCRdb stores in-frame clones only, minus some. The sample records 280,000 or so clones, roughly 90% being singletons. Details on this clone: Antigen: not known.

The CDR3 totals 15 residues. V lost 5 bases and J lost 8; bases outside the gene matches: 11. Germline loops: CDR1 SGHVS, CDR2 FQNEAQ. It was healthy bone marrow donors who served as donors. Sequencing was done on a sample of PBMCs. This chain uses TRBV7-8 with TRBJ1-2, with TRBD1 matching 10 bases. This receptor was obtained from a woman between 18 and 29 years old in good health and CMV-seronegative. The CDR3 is CASSLAPGTGVGYTF. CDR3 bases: TGTGCCAGCAGCCTCGCTCCCGGGACAGGGGTCGGCTACACCTTC. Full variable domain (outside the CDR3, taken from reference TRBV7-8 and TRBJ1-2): GAGVSQSPRYKVAKRGQDVALRCDPISGHVSLFWYQQALGQGPEFLTYFQNEAQLDKSGLPSDRFFAERPEGSVSTLKIQRTQQEDSAVYLCASSLAPGTGVGYTFGSGTRLTVV.